The entry below gives a single TCR beta chain sequence along with its context. Its antigen is currently unknown. The study ran its PCR with 60 Vbeta and 13 Jbeta primers. Measured with immunoSEQ multiplex PCR; TCRdb has only the in-frame clones, and not every one. Seen here are about 77,000 clones, 78% observed once, and the top ten hold less than 2%. There are 12 residues in the CDR3. CDR1 and CDR2 from the germline V gene are KGHSH and LQKENI. Trimming stripped 6 bases from V and 5 bases from J, with 10 bases between. Every donor was a healthy person donating bone marrow. This sample was included in a study of cytomegalovirus exposure and HLA in healthy donors. Study information: Counted in an early data release were about 85 million unique TCRs from HLA-typed donors. General study findings and limits: Clonal expansion, a later analysis showed, was greater in HLA-associated TCR beta chains than in equally common others. Cytomegalovirus association was assigned to about 150 TCR beta chains.

What was sequenced was PBMCs. The chain couples TRBV18 to TRBJ1-1; possible D gene TRBD1, 5 bases. This sequence originates from a middle-aged man in good health and CMV-seronegative. CDR3 nucleotide sequence: TGTGCCAGCTCTCTCAGGGAAACTGAAGCTTTCTTT. Protein sequence: CASSLRETEAFF.